This T cell receptor (beta chain) was captured in a study of cytomegalovirus exposure and HLA in healthy donors. Comment on this clone: Its target is not known.

Study-wide points: Immune exposure information available was restricted to CMV serostatus. Three chains linked to CMV were shown in vitro to be specific for CMV antigens.

Germline assignment: CDR1 SGHRS and CDR2 YFSETQ. This CDR3 has 15 amino acids. The V gene lost 0 bases and the J gene lost 8 bases, with 14 bases spanning the gap. The primer mix had 60 Vbeta and 13 Jbeta primers. Profiled with immunoSEQ multiplex PCR; TCRdb holds only in-frame clones, not every one. The sample shows about 130,000 clones, and over 1.5% sits with its ten largest clones. The TCR sequence derives from a woman aged 35 to 49 in good health and CMV-seropositive. Sequencing used PBMCs. J is TRBJ1-4 and V is TRBV5-1; a possible D gene is TRBD1 (5 bases). CDR3 residues: CASSLDGGGEEKLFF. Here the CDR3 DNA reads TGCGCCAGCAGCTTGGACGGGGGAGGAGAAGAAAAACTGTTTTTT.